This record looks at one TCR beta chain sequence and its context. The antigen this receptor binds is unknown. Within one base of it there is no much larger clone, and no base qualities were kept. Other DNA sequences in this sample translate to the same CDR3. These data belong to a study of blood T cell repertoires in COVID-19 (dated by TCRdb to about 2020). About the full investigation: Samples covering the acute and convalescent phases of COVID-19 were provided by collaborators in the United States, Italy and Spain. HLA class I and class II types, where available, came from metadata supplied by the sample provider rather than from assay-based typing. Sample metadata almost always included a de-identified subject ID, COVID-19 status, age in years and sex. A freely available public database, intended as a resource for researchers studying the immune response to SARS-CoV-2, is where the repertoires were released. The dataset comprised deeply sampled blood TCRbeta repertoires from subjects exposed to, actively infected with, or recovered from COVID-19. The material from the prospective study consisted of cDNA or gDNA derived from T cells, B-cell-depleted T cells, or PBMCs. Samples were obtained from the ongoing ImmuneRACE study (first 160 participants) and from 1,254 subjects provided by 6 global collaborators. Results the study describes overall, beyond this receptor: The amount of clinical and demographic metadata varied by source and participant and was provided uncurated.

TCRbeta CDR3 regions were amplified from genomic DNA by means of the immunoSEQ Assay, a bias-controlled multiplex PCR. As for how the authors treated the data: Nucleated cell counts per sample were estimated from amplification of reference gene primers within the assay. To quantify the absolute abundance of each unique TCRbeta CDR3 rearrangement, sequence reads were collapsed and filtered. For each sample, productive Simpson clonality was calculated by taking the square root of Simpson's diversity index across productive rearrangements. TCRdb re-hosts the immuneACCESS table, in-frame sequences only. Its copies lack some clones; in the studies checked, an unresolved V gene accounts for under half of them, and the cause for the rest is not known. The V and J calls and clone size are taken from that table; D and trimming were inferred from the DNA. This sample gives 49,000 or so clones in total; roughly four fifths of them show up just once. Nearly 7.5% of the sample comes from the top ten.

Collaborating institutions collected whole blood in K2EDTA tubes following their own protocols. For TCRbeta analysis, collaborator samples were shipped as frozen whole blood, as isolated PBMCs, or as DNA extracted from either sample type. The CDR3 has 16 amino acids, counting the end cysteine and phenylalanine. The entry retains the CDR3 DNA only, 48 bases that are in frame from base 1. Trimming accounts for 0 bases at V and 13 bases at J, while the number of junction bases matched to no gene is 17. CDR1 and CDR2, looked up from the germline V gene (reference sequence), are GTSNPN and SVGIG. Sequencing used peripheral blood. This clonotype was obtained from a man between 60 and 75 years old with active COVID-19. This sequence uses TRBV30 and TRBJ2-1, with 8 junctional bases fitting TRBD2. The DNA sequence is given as TGTGCCTGGAGTGTCCTAGCAGCGGGAGTTAATGTTGAACAGTTCTTC. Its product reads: CAWSVLAAGVNVEQFF.